The 32 T cell receptor beta chains below all came from one sample that was sequenced in a study of cytomegalovirus exposure and HLA in healthy donors (dated by TCRdb to about 2017). Library creation used the immunoSEQ multiplex PCR assay. For the multiplex PCR, a mixture combining 60 forward primers for TCR Vbeta segments and 13 reverse primers for TCR Jbeta segments was used. TCRdb limited this immuneACCESS table to in-frame rearrangements with V and J called. A share of clones is missing; checked studies link under half to unresolved V genes, and the rest is unexplained. The sample records 75,000 to 90,000 clones, about 79% of which are singletons. The leading ten clones occupy around 6% of the sample. Sequencing input: PBMCs. The origin of the receptors is a male donor in good health and CMV-seropositive.

The V call is TRBV4-3, the J call TRBJ1-2; D gene ambiguous. This CDR3 is 16 amino acids long. The germline V and J ends were trimmed by 1 base and 2 bases, with 14 bases remaining between them. The germline gives CDR1 LGHNA, CDR2 YSLEER. Here the CDR3 reads CASSQAPGRANYGYTF. In DNA form, the CDR3 reads TGCGCCAGCAGCCAAGCCCCGGGGAGGGCAAACTATGGCTACACCTTC.

The gene calls are TRBV7-2 and TRBJ2-7; no clear D gene. There are 14 residues in the CDR3. The germline V and J ends were trimmed by 1 base and 3 bases, with 10 bases remaining between them. The germline V gene has CDR1 SGHTA and CDR2 FQGNSA. CDR3 loop: CASSLVTVDYEQYF. The CDR3 DNA sequence: TGTGCCAGCAGCTTAGTCACAGTTGACTACGAGCAGTACTTC. The full variable domain, in which reference TRBV7-2 and TRBJ2-7 provide the parts outside the CDR3, is GAGVSQSPSNKVTEKGKDVELRCDPISGHTALYWYRQSLGQGLEFLIYFQGNSAPDKSGLPSDRFSAERTGGSVSTLTIQRTQQEDSAVYLCASSLVTVDYEQYFGPGTRLTVT.

The genes are TRBV14 and TRBJ1-2, with D possibly being TRBD1 (5 bases). Germline assignment: CDR1 SGHDN and CDR2 FVKESK. The CDR3 loop spans 13 amino acids. Trimming left V 4 bases short and J 7 bases short, with 13 bases between. The CDR3: CASSPRRGGGYTF. CDR3 DNA: TGTGCCAGCAGCCCTAGAAGGGGCGGTGGCTACACCTTC.

V usage is TRBV9 and J usage is TRBJ2-3; D is uncertain. The CDR3 is 15 amino acids. The V end was cut by 3 bases, the J end by 2 bases, with 13 bases between. From germline, CDR1 is SGDLS and CDR2 YYNGEE. As DNA, the CDR3 is TGTGCCAGCAGCGCCTCATCATGGCCCACAGATACGCAGTATTTT. Protein: CASSASSWPTDTQYF.

This clone was detected only once. This chain uses TRBV10-3 with TRBJ1-1; unclear D gene. V was clipped by 5 bases and J by 4 bases, with 11 bases between them. The CDR3 loop spans 13 amino acids. Germline CDR1 ENHRY, CDR2 SYGVKD. CDR3 sequence reads: CAISIEMSTEAFF. The CDR3 region has the DNA TGTGCCATCAGTATAGAGATGAGCACTGAAGCTTTCTTT.

This chain connects TRBV28 to TRBJ2-7; tentative D call: TRBD2 (5 bases). This CDR3 comprises 14 residues. Germline V CDR1 and CDR2: MDHEN, SYDVKM. V was clipped by 6 bases and J by 5 bases, with 17 bases between them. CDR3 sequence (DNA): TGTGCCAGCAGGGAACGGGGTACCTACGACGAGCAGTACTTC. Protein sequence: CASRERGTYDEQYF.

This clone has just a few counts. The chain combines TRBV5-4 with TRBJ1-4; 8 nucleotides align to TRBD1. Germline CDR1 reads SGHNT; CDR2 reads YYREEE (reference sequence). This CDR3 region has 17 residues. Losses at the gene ends were 2 bases for V and 0 bases for J; bases not matched to a gene: 6. The CDR3, as DNA: TGTGCCAGCAGCTTAGGGACAGGATTTGCAACTAATGAAAAACTGTTTTTT. Its translation is CASSLGTGFATNEKLFF.

This clone has just a few counts. The chain links TRBV10-2 to TRBJ2-6; 12 positions agree with TRBD2. V gave up 2 bases and J gave up 0 bases; unmatched junction bases: 2. Germline lookup yields CDR1 WSHSY and CDR2 SAAADI. The CDR3 runs to 18 residues. CDR3 protein: CASSETSGGSSGANVLTF. The CDR3 coding sequence is TGCGCCAGCAGTGAGACTAGCGGGGGGAGCTCTGGGGCCAACGTCCTGACTTTC.

This chain uses TRBV4-2 with TRBJ1-5, with D tentatively TRBD1 (6 bases). The V end was cut by 0 bases, the J end by 9 bases, with 15 bases between. The CDR3 contains 15 residues. The V gene's germline CDR1 is LGHNA and CDR2 YNFKEQ. The DNA for the CDR3 is TGTGCCAGCAGCCAAGATTTAGCGGGGGGCTCGCCCCAGCATTTT. Protein product: CASSQDLAGGSPQHF.

The chain employs TRBV11-2 and TRBJ1-6; D gene ambiguous. The CDR3 sequence is 12 residues long. From germline, CDR1 is SGHAT and CDR2 FQNNGV. The V gene lost 5 bases and the J gene lost 8 bases, with 7 bases spanning the gap. This CDR3 is CASSPRYSPLHF. The CDR3, as DNA: TGTGCCAGCAGCCCGAGGTATTCACCCCTCCACTTT.

The CDR3 sequence: CASSISGGSYEQYF. The CDR3 DNA reads TGTGCCAGCAGCATTAGCGGGGGCTCCTACGAGCAGTACTTC. The chain joins TRBV6-5 to TRBJ2-7; TRBD2 agrees at 9 bases. V shed 6 bases, J shed 0 bases, and the junction held 3 bases outside the gene matches. This CDR3 has 14 amino acids. The germline gives CDR1 MNHEY, CDR2 SVGAGI.

This clone was seen a handful of times. The V and J genes are TRBV7-9 and TRBJ1-1; 7 bases line up with TRBD1. The CDR3 sequence is 14 residues long. The V segment lost 5 bases and the J segment 8 bases; nucleotides outside the gene matches: 11. Germline V gene lookup returns CDR1 SEHNR and CDR2 FQNEAQ (reference sequence). CDR3 coding DNA: TGTGCCAGCAGCCCCACGATGCGACAGGGCGAAGCTTTCTTT. Protein product: CASSPTMRQGEAFF.

The chain carries TRBV6-5 and TRBJ1-4; 7 positions agree with TRBD1. V trimming: 3 bases; J trimming: 8 bases; junction bases outside the gene matches: 12. The CDR3 has 16 residues. From germline, CDR1 is MNHEY and CDR2 SVGAGI. The CDR3 reads CASSYPPSTGREKLFF. Here the CDR3 DNA reads TGTGCCAGCAGTTATCCCCCGTCGACAGGGAGGGAAAAACTGTTTTTT.

This clone was seen a few times. This CDR3 reads CASSSDSNGEKLFF. The DNA for the CDR3 is TGCGCCAGCAGCTCCGACAGCAATGGCGAAAAACTGTTTTTT. V is TRBV4-3 and J is TRBJ1-4; D is possibly TRBD1 (5 bases). Trimming took 5 bases from V and 8 from J, leaving 15 bases between them. Germline CDR1 reads LGHNA; CDR2 reads YSLEER. This CDR3 has 14 amino acids.

This rearrangement joins TRBV27 to TRBJ2-7; 7 bases align to TRBD1. The trim removed 3 bases at V and 2 bases at J, leaving 7 bases unmatched. Looked up from germline, CDR1 is MNHEY and CDR2 is SMNVEV (reference sequence). CDR3 size: 15 residues. CDR3 loop: CASSFRTGTTYEQYF. DNA of the CDR3: TGTGCCAGCAGTTTCAGGACAGGAACCACCTACGAGCAGTACTTC.

The chain links TRBV28 to TRBJ1-5; D unresolved. Deletions cut 4 bases from V and 5 bases from J, with 3 bases between. CDR1 and CDR2 from the germline V gene are MDHEN and SYDVKM. CDR3 length: 11 amino acids. The CDR3 DNA reads TGTGCCAGCAGTTCCTATCAGCCCCAGCATTTT. This gives the protein CASSSYQPQHF.

The rearrangement links TRBV5-4 to TRBJ2-1; D is possibly TRBD2 (6 bases). The CDR3 has 13 residues. Germline-derived CDR1 and CDR2 are SGHNT and YYREEE (reference sequence). Deletions cut 6 bases from V and 7 bases from J, with 14 bases between. The CDR3 bases are TGTGCCAGCACCTCTGGCGGGGTGAATGAGCAGTTCTTC. Translation gives CASTSGGVNEQFF. Full variable domain (rest looked up from reference TRBV5-4 and TRBJ2-1): ETGVTQSPTHLIKTRGQQVTLRCSSQSGHNTVSWYQQALGQGPQFIFQYYREEENGRGNFPPRFSGLQFPNYSSELNVNALELDDSALYLCASTSGGVNEQFFGPGTRLTVL.

The rearrangement joins TRBV28 to TRBJ1-5; TRBD1 matches 10 bases. The CDR3 is 15 amino acids. With V trimmed by 9 bases and J by 3 bases, 8 bases remained unmatched. The germline gives CDR1 MDHEN, CDR2 SYDVKM. This CDR3 reads CASLGTGEINQPQHF. CDR3 in DNA: TGTGCCAGTCTTGGGACAGGGGAAATCAATCAGCCCCAGCATTTT.

The chain couples TRBV10-1 to TRBJ2-1; the match to TRBD2 covers 11 bases. CDR1 and CDR2 (germline): WNHNN, SYGVQD (reference sequence). The CDR3 totals 20 residues. J lost 0 bases, V lost 6 bases, and 16 bases had no gene match. The CDR3 sequence: CASRVPGLAAECTSYNEQFF. Here the CDR3 DNA reads TGCGCCAGCAGGGTACCGGGACTAGCGGCCGAGTGTACCTCCTACAATGAGCAGTTCTTC.

V is TRBV4-1 and J is TRBJ2-1, with 13 positions matching TRBD2. Germline CDR1 and CDR2: MGHRA and YSYEKL. CDR3 size: 15 residues. J was trimmed by 9 bases and V by 4 bases; bases with no gene match: 6. CDR3 in DNA: TGCGCCAGCAGCCCCGGACTAGCGGGAGTTCTTGAGCAGTTCTTC. This gives the protein CASSPGLAGVLEQFF.

This chain links TRBV7-2 with TRBJ2-1; 10 nucleotides match TRBD2. The CDR3 loop spans 15 amino acids. J lost 7 bases, V lost 1 base, and 4 bases had no gene match. Germline CDR1 SGHTA, CDR2 FQGNSA. CDR3 loop: CASSLVGTSVNEQFF. The DNA of the CDR3 is TGTGCCAGCAGCTTAGTAGGGACTAGCGTGAATGAGCAGTTCTTC.

The chain has TRBV4-1 and TRBJ2-5, with 10 nucleotides matching TRBD1. Matching the DNA end better, TRBJ2-7 makes the J call doubtful. In germline, CDR1 is MGHRA, CDR2 YSYEKL. The length of the CDR3 is 15 residues. The CDR3 sequence is CASSPRQGASYEQYF. CDR3 bases: TGCGCCAGCAGCCCCCGACAGGGGGCTTCCTACGAGCAGTACTTC.

The chain joins TRBV11-2 to TRBJ2-7; 9 positions agree with TRBD1. The V segment lost 6 bases and the J segment 9 bases; nucleotides outside the gene matches: 9. This CDR3 is 13 amino acids long. CDR1 and CDR2 (germline): SGHAT, FQNNGV. CDR3 coding DNA: TGTGCCAGCAGAAGGACAGGGGAGGGATGGCAGTACTTC. Encoded protein: CASRRTGEGWQYF.

The chain carries TRBV5-4 and TRBJ2-1; tentatively, D is TRBD1 (7 bases). The CDR3 covers 13 residues. V dropped 4 bases and J dropped 10 bases, with 15 bases sitting between them. Germline V gene lookup returns CDR1 SGHNT and CDR2 YYREEE (reference sequence). The CDR3 reads CASSLRGLAEQFF. DNA of the CDR3: TGTGCCAGCAGCCTTAGGGGGCTAGCGGAGCAGTTCTTC.

The chain recombines TRBV4-1 with TRBJ2-7; 7 nucleotides match TRBD1. The CDR3 is 15 residues long. V dropped 1 base and J dropped 2; count of bases not matched to a gene: 5. The germline V gene encodes CDR1 MGHRA and CDR2 YSYEKL. CDR3 sequence: CASSQATGKPYEQYF. Here the CDR3 DNA reads TGCGCCAGCAGCCAAGCGACAGGGAAGCCCTACGAGCAGTACTTC.

The chain carries TRBV7-8 and TRBJ1-2; 9 bases are shared with TRBD1. With 5 bases clipped from V and 5 bases from J, the junction kept 3 bases outside the gene matches. CDR3 length: 13 amino acids. The germline CDR1 and CDR2 sequences are SGHVS and FQNEAQ. CDR3 DNA sequence: TGTGCCAGCAGCCAGGACAGGGGATATGGCTACACCTTC. This encodes CASSQDRGYGYTF.

The V gene is TRBV7-2, the J gene TRBJ2-3; TRBD1 matches at 9 bases. V was pared by 3 bases and J by 6 bases, with 7 bases of the junction left unmatched. CDR3 length: 15 residues. CDR1 is SGHTA, CDR2 FQGNSA, per germline. CDR3 amino acids: CASSFWGQGEDTQYF. For the CDR3, the DNA is TGTGCCAGCAGCTTTTGGGGACAGGGCGAGGATACGCAGTATTTT.

The gene calls are TRBV5-6 and TRBJ1-1; D uncertain. This CDR3 comprises 15 residues. Germline V gene data show CDR1 as SGHDT and CDR2 as YYEEEE. V gave up 1 base and J gave up 2 bases, with 12 bases separating them. Written as DNA, the CDR3 is TGTGCCAGCAGCTTGTATCTCCCTATTAACACTGAAGCTTTCTTT. Translated, it gives CASSLYLPINTEAFF.

The chain employs TRBV28 and TRBJ2-4; D possibly corresponds to TRBD2 (6 bases). V lost 9 bases and J 11 bases, leaving 14 bases between the germline ends. The CDR3 length is 11 residues. Germline loops: CDR1 MDHEN, CDR2 SYDVKM. This chain's CDR3 is CASARGDFQYF. The CDR3 DNA sequence: TGTGCCAGTGCGCGAGGGGACTTTCAGTACTTC. Full variable domain (remainder filled in from reference TRBV28 and TRBJ2-4): DVKVTQSSRYLVKRTGEKVFLECVQDMDHENMFWYRQDPGLGLRLIYFSYDVKMKEKGDIPEGYSVSREKKERFSLILESASTNQTSMYLCASARGDFQYFGAGTRLSVL.

The chain links TRBV5-3 to TRBJ2-7; 9 nucleotides align to TRBD2. TRBV5-3 is noted as an ORF with a role that remains uncertain. The V and J ends lost 1 base and 7 bases, in that order; junction bases with no gene match: 15. This CDR3 has 17 residues. The CDR3 is CARSLLWLAGRVWEQYF. CDR3 bases: TGTGCCAGAAGCTTGTTGTGGCTAGCGGGGCGGGTTTGGGAGCAGTACTTC.

The rearrangement links TRBV5-1 to TRBJ2-7; 12 bases fit TRBD2. Germline assignment: CDR1 SGHRS and CDR2 YFSETQ. After removal of 4 bases from V and 2 bases from J, the junction contained 7 bases not matched to a gene. The CDR3 is made up of 16 amino acids. CDR3 DNA: TGCGCCAGCAGCCTTACACTAGCGGGAGGTGCCTACGAGCAGTACTTC. Its protein product is CASSLTLAGGAYEQYF.

This clone was counted between two and nine times. The gene calls are TRBV4-3 and TRBJ2-7, with D possibly TRBD1 on 5 matching bases. Germline V gene lookup returns CDR1 LGHNA and CDR2 YSLEER. Trimming pared 0 bases from V and 0 bases from J, leaving 12 bases between. This CDR3 is built from 16 residues. This CDR3 is CASSQDQGSLSYEQYF. The CDR3 nucleotides are TGCGCCAGCAGCCAAGATCAGGGATCCCTCTCCTACGAGCAGTACTTC.